These 25 T cell receptor beta chains came from one sample sequenced in a study of shared clonotypes between healthy human individuals (dated by TCRdb to 2019 to 2021). Libraries were built with the immunoSEQ multiplex PCR assay. Here the immuneACCESS table is served through TCRdb, limited to in-frame sequences with V and J called. Missing clones are a known gap in these copies; in checked studies unresolved V genes cover under half, and the rest lacks a known reason. Recorded for this sample are more than 450,000 clones; 79% of them occurred a single time. Jointly, the top ten make up 10% to 15% of the sample. Sequencing was carried out using PBMCs. Source of these receptors: a woman in her thirties or forties in good health. Some clones in this sample may be carry-over from other donors' samples.

The V gene is TRBV7-9, the J gene TRBJ2-7; 11 bases are shared with TRBD2. Unmatched junction bases numbered 10, after V lost 0 bases and J lost 0 bases. The CDR3 sequence is 19 residues long. Germline CDR1 and CDR2: SEHNR and FQNEAQ (reference sequence). CDR3 nucleotide sequence: TGTGCCAGCAGCTTAGCATTAGCGGGAGGGCCACATATCTCCTACGAGCAGTACTTC. Translating gives CASSLALAGGPHISYEQYF.

The chain is built from TRBV19 and TRBJ2-1, with 8 nucleotides matching TRBD2. This CDR3 has 14 residues. Germline loops: CDR1 LNHDA, CDR2 SQIVND (reference sequence). The ends lost 7 bases at V and 3 bases at J; junction bases unmatched: 5. CDR3 bases: TGTGCCAGTAATGTGGGGACTAGCTACAATGAGCAGTTCTTC. Protein sequence: CASNVGTSYNEQFF.

This chain connects TRBV18 to TRBJ1-1; D may be TRBD1 (5 bases). Germline V gives CDR1 KGHSH, CDR2 LQKENI. This CDR3 comprises 15 residues. V was trimmed by 3 bases and J by 3 bases, leaving 14 bases between them. CDR3 loop: CASSPSGGGDTEAFF. Written as DNA, the CDR3 is TGTGCCAGCTCACCCTCCGGGGGAGGTGACACTGAAGCTTTCTTT.

This clone was counted once. The V and J genes are TRBV15 and TRBJ2-2, with a tentative D call TRBD2 (5 bases). The CDR3 contains 15 residues. V gave up 1 base and J gave up 2 bases, with 8 bases separating them. Germline V gene sequence: CDR1 LNHNV, CDR2 YYDKDF (reference sequence). In DNA form, the CDR3 reads TGTGCCACCAGCAGAGGAGGGAAAAACACCGGGGAGCTGTTTTTT. This translates into CATSRGGKNTGELFF.

In DNA, the CDR3 is TGTGCCATCAGCCAGAATAGCAATGAGCAGTTCTTC. It specifies CAISQNSNEQFF. The chain carries TRBV10-3 and TRBJ2-1; D unclear. Germline-derived CDR1 and CDR2 are ENHRY and SYGVKD. V lost 6 bases and J 6 bases, leaving 9 bases between the germline ends. The CDR3 consists of 12 residues.

The V and J genes are TRBV6-5 and TRBJ1-4, with D possibly TRBD1 on 5 matching bases. Trimming removed 2 bases at V and 3 bases at J, with 10 bases between. This CDR3 region has 15 residues. Looked up from germline, CDR1 is MNHEY and CDR2 is SVGAGI. This CDR3 reads CASSYRQGSNEKLFF. The CDR3 nucleotides are TGTGCCAGCAGTTACCGGCAGGGCTCTAATGAAAAACTGTTTTTT.

The chain is built from TRBV11-2 and TRBJ2-1; D gene uncertain. Germline lookup yields CDR1 SGHAT and CDR2 FQNNGV. With 0 bases removed from V and 5 bases from J, the gap between germline ends came to 11 bases. The CDR3 is 15 amino acids. CDR3 coding DNA: TGTGCCAGCAGCTTAGAGCTAGGTGGAAACAATGAGCAGTTCTTC. This sequence encodes CASSLELGGNNEQFF. Combining the CDR3 with reference TRBV11-2 and TRBJ2-1 gives the whole variable domain EAGVAQSPRYKIIEKRQSVAFWCNPISGHATLYWYQQILGQGPKLLIQFQNNGVVDDSQLPKDRFSAERLKGVDSTLKIQPAKLEDSAVYLCASSLELGGNNEQFFGPGTRLTVL.

The V and J genes are TRBV11-2 and TRBJ2-5, with 9 bases lining up with TRBD2. The J call is doubtful: the DNA matches TRBJ2-7 better. The germline V gene encodes CDR1 SGHAT and CDR2 FQNNGV. The CDR3 is 15 residues long. CDR3 in DNA: TGTGCCAGCAGCGGCGGGGTAGCGGGAGTCTACGAGCAGTACTTC. This sequence encodes CASSGGVAGVYEQYF.

The CDR3 protein is CASSLLLAGVTGELFF. Here the CDR3 DNA reads TGCGCCAGCAGCTTGCTACTAGCGGGAGTCACCGGGGAGCTGTTTTTT. This chain uses TRBV5-1 with TRBJ2-2, with 11 nucleotides matching TRBD2. CDR1 and CDR2 from the germline V gene are SGHRS and YFSETQ. CDR3 length: 16 residues. Unmatched junction bases numbered 3, after V lost 1 base and J lost 4 bases.

This clone is a singleton in its sample. The chain employs TRBV27 and TRBJ1-5; TRBD1 is a possible D gene (5 bases). CDR1 is MNHEY and CDR2 is SMNVEV in the germline V gene (reference sequence). V was cut by 0 bases and J by 0 bases, with 21 bases left in between. The CDR3 is 20 residues long. The CDR3 nucleotides read TGTGCCAGCAGTTTATCCACAGGAGCTGATGCACTGTGTAGCAATCAGCCCCAGCATTTT. This translates into CASSLSTGADALCSNQPQHF.

J is TRBJ2-5 and V is TRBV18; a weak D match, TRBD2 (6 bases). Per the germline V gene, CDR1 is KGHSH and CDR2 is LQKENI. This CDR3 is 14 amino acids long. V dropped 0 bases and J dropped 5 bases, with 10 bases sitting between them. The CDR3 DNA follows: TGTGCCAGCTCACCACCGAGTGGGGGGGAGACCCAGTACTTC. Translated: CASSPPSGGETQYF.

V usage is TRBV19 and J usage is TRBJ2-5; D gene unclear. Germline V lookup: CDR1 LNHDA, CDR2 SQIVND (reference sequence). This CDR3 contains 11 residues. Trimming pared 6 bases from V and 5 bases from J, leaving 7 bases between. The CDR3 DNA reads TGTGCCAGTAGCCCCGGGGAGACCCAGTACTTC. As protein: CASSPGETQYF.

This sequence joins TRBV28 and TRBJ2-7, with TRBD2 identical over 7 bases. V lost 4 bases and J lost 0; bases outside the gene matches: 9. Germline CDR1 MDHEN, CDR2 SYDVKM. The CDR3 length is 16 residues. The CDR3 loop reads CASSWSSGRGSYEQYF. DNA of the CDR3: TGTGCCAGCAGTTGGTCTAGCGGCCGTGGCTCCTACGAGCAGTACTTC.

The V and J genes are TRBV6-5 and TRBJ1-1; 7 positions agree with TRBD1. The ends lost 0 bases at V and 2 bases at J; junction bases unmatched: 6. This CDR3 is built from 16 residues. Per germline, CDR1 MNHEY and CDR2 SVGAGI. The CDR3 region is CASSYSGGAKNTEAFF. CDR3 DNA sequence: TGTGCCAGCAGTTACTCAGGGGGCGCGAAAAACACTGAAGCTTTCTTT.

The V call is TRBV19, the J call TRBJ2-2; D might be TRBD1 (5 bases). The CDR3 is made up of 13 amino acids. The ends were cut back, 6 bases at V and 5 bases at J, with 10 bases in the middle. Looked up from germline, CDR1 is LNHDA and CDR2 is SQIVND (reference sequence). CDR3 coding DNA: TGTGCCAGTAGGGCAGGGCCTACCGGGGAGCTGTTTTTT. Its translation is CASRAGPTGELFF.

The rearrangement links TRBV18 to TRBJ2-1, with 7 nucleotides matching TRBD1. This CDR3 contains 14 residues. CDR1 and CDR2 (germline): KGHSH, LQKENI. The V segment lost 4 bases and the J segment 5 bases; nucleotides outside the gene matches: 5. CDR3: CASSQGARDNEQFF. CDR3 DNA sequence: TGTGCCAGCTCACAGGGGGCTAGAGACAATGAGCAGTTCTTC. The whole variable domain, filled in from reference TRBV18 and TRBJ2-1, reads NAGVMQNPRHLVRRRGQEARLRCSPMKGHSHVYWYRQLPEEGLKFMVYLQKENIIDESGMPKERFSAEFPKEGPSILRIQQVVRGDSAAYFCASSQGARDNEQFFGPGTRLTVL.

This clone was observed a few times. The chain joins TRBV19 to TRBJ1-5; D may be TRBD1 (6 bases). This CDR3 spans 15 amino acids. Trimming left V 3 bases short and J 2 bases short, with 11 bases between. CDR1 and CDR2 (germline): LNHDA, SQIVND (reference sequence). Here the CDR3 reads CASSMGGRGNQPQHF. The CDR3 bases are TGTGCCAGTAGTATGGGGGGCCGGGGCAATCAGCCCCAGCATTTT.

Concerning this clone: Sequence at one end of the junction differs from germline and may be a read error. The J gene is TRBJ2-7, the V gene TRBV14; TRBD2 agrees at 7 bases. Germline V gene sequence: CDR1 SGHDN, CDR2 FVKESK. CDR3 length: 13 amino acids. The CDR3 loop reads CASSRESGLTLRF. CDR3 coding DNA: TGTGCCAGCAGCCGGGAATCGGGACTAACCCTCCGGTTC.

The V call is TRBV11-3, the J call TRBJ2-1; 12 bases match TRBD2. Germline CDR1 is SGHNT and CDR2 is YENEEA. With 2 bases clipped from V and 7 bases from J, the junction kept 6 bases outside the gene matches. The CDR3 is 16 amino acids. CDR3 DNA: TGTGCCAGCAGCTTAACGACTAGCGGGAGTAAAAATGAGCAGTTCTTC. Translating it yields CASSLTTSGSKNEQFF.

This rearrangement joins TRBV7-2 to TRBJ2-1; D is possibly TRBD2 (5 bases). V gave up 1 base and J gave up 0 bases, with 13 bases separating them. The CDR3 sequence is 17 residues long. Germline CDR1 SGHTA, CDR2 FQGNSA. CDR3 sequence (DNA): TGTGCCAGCAGCTTAGGGCATACTAGGGTCTCCTACAATGAGCAGTTCTTC. This codes for CASSLGHTRVSYNEQFF.

The chain links TRBV27 to TRBJ2-1, with TRBD2 matching 12 bases. V trimming: 5 bases; J trimming: 5 bases; junction bases outside the gene matches: 16. Germline lookup yields CDR1 MNHEY and CDR2 SMNVEV (reference sequence). This CDR3 has 19 residues. The CDR3 nucleotides are TGTGCCAGCAGTAAGAGATGGACAGGGGGGACTAGCGGGCACAATGAGCAGTTCTTC. Encoded protein: CASSKRWTGGTSGHNEQFF.

The chain uses TRBV28 and TRBJ2-1, with D uncertain. This CDR3 region has 11 residues. CDR1 and CDR2 from the germline V gene are MDHEN and SYDVKM. Between the trimmed V and J ends, which lost 7 bases and 9 bases, there was a span of 10 bases. The CDR3 DNA is TGTGCCAGCACCCTGGCTGGTGAGCAGTTCTTC. Its protein is CASTLAGEQFF.

The chain combines TRBV9 with TRBJ2-4; D not certain. V was shortened by 0 bases and J by 3 bases, with 4 bases between the two germline ends. The CDR3 runs to 13 residues. The germline V gene encodes CDR1 SGDLS and CDR2 YYNGEE. Here the CDR3 reads CASSVGNKNIQYF. In DNA, the CDR3 is TGTGCCAGCAGCGTAGGGAACAAAAACATTCAGTACTTC. The full variable domain, in which reference TRBV9 and TRBJ2-4 provide the parts outside the CDR3, is DSGVTQTPKHLITATGQRVTLRCSPRSGDLSVYWYQQSLDQGLQFLIQYYNGEERAKGNILERFSAQQFPDLHSELNLSSLELGDSALYFCASSVGNKNIQYFGAGTRLSVL.

The V call is TRBV19, the J call TRBJ2-5; D is possibly TRBD2 (6 bases). The germline V gene encodes CDR1 LNHDA and CDR2 SQIVND (reference sequence). There are 13 residues in the CDR3. The V gene lost 2 bases and the J gene lost 9 bases, with 13 bases spanning the gap. The CDR3, as DNA: TGTGCCAGTAGTATACAAGTACGGGACTCCCAGTACTTC. Protein: CASSIQVRDSQYF.

This clone has a count of ten or more. The J gene is TRBJ2-1, the V gene TRBV6-5, with 7 bases aligning to TRBD2. Germline CDR1 reads MNHEY; CDR2 reads SVGAGI. V shed 0 bases, J shed 3 bases, and the junction held 5 bases outside the gene matches. The CDR3 runs to 16 residues. Here the CDR3 DNA reads TGTGCCAGCAGTTACTCTGGCCGGGGGGTCTACAATGAGCAGTTCTTC. It codes for CASSYSGRGVYNEQFF.